This T cell receptor beta chain is drawn from a study of OX40 agonist ivuxolimab in advanced cancers. Autoimmune disease history or systemic immunosuppression meant exclusion. Study-wide points: Researchers did not determine the expanded peripheral T cells' antigen specificity.

Sequencing was performed with immunoSEQ multiplex PCR; in TCRdb, only in-frame clones are kept and a portion is missing. This table has roughly 80,000 clones, approximately 85% appearing once. CDR3 size: 16 residues. J lost 2 bases, V lost 1 base, and 7 bases had no gene match. The germline V gene encodes CDR1 SEHNR and CDR2 FQNEAQ (reference sequence). A remark on this clone: The antigen is not known.

The sample consisted of CD4+ or CD8+ T cells sorted from blood, taken in a trial of the OX40 agonist ivuxolimab. This chain uses TRBV7-9 with TRBJ2-7; 8 positions agree with TRBD1. The receptor's source is an adult with an advanced solid tumor such as melanoma, head and neck, liver or kidney cancer. CDR3 DNA sequence: TGTGCCAGCAGCTTAGGGGGACAGGAAAAAGCCTACGAGCAGTACTTC. Residues: CASSLGGQEKAYEQYF.